A selection of T cell receptor beta chains follows, all from one sample in a study of cytomegalovirus exposure and HLA in healthy donors. Only in-frame clones appear in the TCRdb table, and some are missing; sequencing was by immunoSEQ multiplex PCR. The profile shows 200,000 to 300,000 clones, about four fifths of them singletons. The sequencing sample was made of PBMCs. The source of these receptors is a woman aged 40 to 55 in good health and CMV-seropositive. Both conserved end residues are part of each CDR3. The D gene is left open where the match is weak. Clone size is stated in some rows and not others, as once, few, many or a class when expanded.

j_call v_call clone_size d_call cdr3_aa cdr3_nt
TRBJ2-2 TRBV6-1 NA TRBD1 CASSGGDRGTPGELFF TGTGCCAGCAGTGGGGGGGACAGGGGGACGCCCGGGGAGCTGTTTTTT
TRBJ1-2 TRBV30 once NA CAWVNGLANYGYTF TGTGCCTGGGTAAACGGGTTAGCTAACTATGGCTACACCTTC
TRBJ1-1 TRBV5-1 NA TRBD1 CASSLSGTGRMNTEAFF TGCGCCAGCAGCCTTTCCGGGACAGGACGAATGAACACTGAAGCTTTCTTT
TRBJ2-3 TRBV7-2 NA NA CASSPGGTDTQYF TGTGCCAGCAGCCCAGGGGGCACAGATACGCAGTATTTT
TRBJ2-3 TRBV27 NA TRBD2 CASSLGLAGSTDTQYF TGTGCCAGCAGTTTGGGACTAGCGGGGAGCACAGATACGCAGTATTTT
TRBJ1-3 TRBV28 NA NA CASSFSGSGNTIYF TGTGCCAGCAGTTTCTCAGGGTCTGGAAACACCATATATTTT
TRBJ1-4 TRBV7-9 few NA CASSHRETDEKLFF TGTGCCAGCAGCCACAGGGAAACGGATGAAAAACTGTTTTTT
TRBJ2-7 TRBV11-3 NA NA CASSFPDGSAYEQYF TGTGCCAGCAGCTTCCCCGACGGGTCTGCCTACGAGCAGTACTTC
TRBJ1-1 TRBV6-4 NA TRBD1 CASSETGGMRAFF TGTGCCAGCAGTGAGACAGGGGGGATGCGAGCTTTCTTT
TRBJ2-7 TRBV5-1 NA TRBD2 CASSLEAGGGYEQYF TGCGCCAGCAGCTTGGAGGCGGGAGGCGGTTACGAGCAGTACTTC
TRBJ2-1 TRBV19 NA TRBD2 CASSIVLAGGPNSNEQFF TGTGCCAGTAGTATAGTACTAGCGGGAGGGCCGAATAGCAATGAGCAGTTCTTC
TRBJ2-7 TRBV10-3 NA NA CAISEGTWVEQYF TGTGCCATCAGTGAAGGGACATGGGTCGAGCAGTACTTC
TRBJ2-4 TRBV29-1 NA NA CSAAGRWGKNIQYF TGCAGCGCAGCAGGGCGATGGGGAAAAAACATTCAGTACTTC
TRBJ2-7 TRBV27 NA NA CASGRRGFYEQYF TGTGCCAGCGGGAGGCGGGGTTTCTACGAGCAGTACTTC
TRBJ1-1 TRBV30 few NA CAWSFARGSAHTEAFF TGTGCCTGGAGTTTTGCACGGGGGTCTGCTCACACTGAAGCTTTCTTT
TRBJ2-7 TRBV7-9 NA NA CASSRQVTYEQYF TGTGCCAGCAGCCGACAGGTTACCTACGAGCAGTACTTC
TRBJ1-2 TRBV28 NA TRBD1 CASTRGQARYGYTF TGTGCCAGCACTAGGGGGCAGGCGCGCTATGGCTACACCTTC
TRBJ2-2 TRBV7-6 NA NA CASSSLSAGELFF TGTGCCAGCAGCTCCCTTAGTGCCGGGGAGCTGTTTTTT
TRBJ2-5 TRBV5-1 NA TRBD2 CASSLTGTSGAETQYF TGCGCCAGCAGCTTAACCGGGACTAGCGGGGCAGAGACCCAGTACTTC
TRBJ2-3 TRBV19 NA NA CASNSWDTQYF TGTGCCAGTAACTCGTGGGATACGCAGTATTTT
TRBJ1-1 TRBV14 NA NA CASSFQMIAYTEAFF TGTGCCAGCAGCTTCCAAATGATCGCGTACACTGAAGCTTTCTTT
TRBJ1-5 TRBV19 NA NA CASRGQPQHF TGTGCCAGTAGGGGCCAGCCCCAGCATTTT
TRBJ2-2 TRBV11-1 NA NA CASSLRGELFF TGTGCCAGCAGCTTGAGGGGGGAGCTGTTTTTT
TRBJ2-1 TRBV2 NA NA CASSERGTTVPEQFF TGTGCCAGCAGTGAAAGGGGGACGACTGTACCTGAGCAGTTCTTC
TRBJ1-1 TRBV30 NA TRBD1 CAWSGDSLGTEAFF TGTGCCTGGAGCGGGGACAGCCTGGGCACTGAAGCTTTCTTT
TRBJ1-5 TRBV2 NA NA CASRAPGAVDQPQHF TGTGCCAGCAGGGCCCCTGGGGCGGTGGATCAGCCCCAGCATTTT
TRBJ2-2 TRBV4-3 NA NA CASSQDWTQPTGELFF TGCGCCAGCAGCCAAGATTGGACTCAACCCACCGGGGAGCTGTTTTTT
TRBJ2-7 TRBV19 NA TRBD1 CASSTTGGPYEQYF TGTGCCAGTAGCACGACAGGGGGGCCCTACGAGCAGTACTTC
TRBJ2-2 TRBV27 NA NA CASSLFGFGELFF TGTGCCAGCAGTTTATTCGGTTTTGGGGAGCTGTTTTTT
TRBJ1-2 TRBV6-6 NA TRBD1 CASSYPSGTGYGYTF TGTGCCAGCAGTTACCCATCCGGGACAGGCTATGGCTACACCTTC
TRBJ2-7 TRBV7-9 NA TRBD2 CASSLGTRSYEQYF TGTGCCAGCAGCTTGGGGACTAGGAGTTACGAGCAGTACTTC
TRBJ1-4 TRBV7-9 NA TRBD1 CASSPDRGGNEKLFF TGTGCCAGCAGCCCAGACAGGGGAGGAAATGAAAAACTGTTTTTT
TRBJ2-5 TRBV28 NA TRBD1 CASSLPGQGYGTQYF TGTGCCAGCAGTTTACCGGGACAGGGGTATGGGACCCAGTACTTC
TRBJ2-7 TRBV2 NA NA CASSEAGSHVRDRAFSRYEQYF TGTGCCAGCAGTGAAGCGGGGTCCCACGTCCGCGACAGAGCCTTTTCGAGGTACGAGCAGTACTTC
TRBJ2-1 TRBV9 NA TRBD2 CASSVGAGGLAYNEQFF TGTGCCAGCAGCGTAGGGGCGGGAGGACTCGCCTACAATGAGCAGTTCTTC
TRBJ2-7 TRBV28 NA NA CASRLGQGGEQYF TGTGCCAGCAGACTGGGTCAGGGCGGCGAGCAGTACTTC
TRBJ2-1 TRBV5-4 NA TRBD2 CASCEGGLAGRDEQFF TGTGCCAGCTGCGAGGGGGGACTAGCGGGCCGGGATGAGCAGTTCTTC
TRBJ1-2 TRBV15 once TRBD1 CATSSGDRGPNYGYTF TGTGCCACCAGCAGCGGAGACAGGGGCCCTAACTATGGCTACACCTTC
TRBJ2-7 TRBV6-5 NA NA CASSYSGQTYEQYF TGTGCCAGCAGTTACTCCGGACAAACCTACGAGCAGTACTTC
TRBJ2-5 TRBV4-2 NA NA CASSQDPTGVKETQYF TGTGCCAGCAGCCAGGATCCAACGGGAGTAAAAGAGACCCAGTACTTC
TRBJ1-1 TRBV5-1 NA TRBD1 CASSLRGTTEAFF TGCGCCAGCAGCCTCAGGGGGACAACTGAAGCTTTCTTT
TRBJ2-7 TRBV2 NA TRBD1 CASSVGQGAYEQYF TGTGCCAGCAGTGTAGGACAGGGGGCCTACGAGCAGTACTTC
TRBJ1-1 TRBV11-3 few TRBD1 CASSKGGKNTEAFF TGTGCCAGCAGCAAAGGGGGCAAGAACACTGAAGCTTTCTTT
TRBJ2-1 TRBV9 NA NA CASSVAGNEQFF TGTGCCAGCAGCGTAGCGGGCAATGAGCAGTTCTTC
TRBJ2-1 TRBV28 once NA CASSLYNEQFF TGTGCCAGCAGTCTTTACAATGAGCAGTTCTTC
TRBJ2-7 TRBV11-3 NA NA CASSLEGGTNYEQYF TGTGCCAGCAGCTTAGAGGGCGGGACGAACTACGAGCAGTACTTC
TRBJ1-4 TRBV19 few TRBD1 CARGQPGEKLFF TGTGCCAGGGGACAGCCCGGAGAAAAACTGTTTTTT
TRBJ2-1 TRBV27 NA TRBD1 CASSFGTGGVYEQFF TGTGCCAGCAGTTTCGGGACAGGGGGCGTGTATGAGCAGTTCTTC
TRBJ2-7 TRBV9 few TRBD2 CASSVGGSGIYEQYF TGTGCCAGCAGCGTAGGGGGTAGCGGGATCTACGAGCAGTACTTC
TRBJ2-3 TRBV19 NA TRBD2 CASSIGFIGLAPPDTQYF TGTGCCAGTAGTATAGGTTTTATAGGACTAGCGCCCCCAGATACGCAGTATTTT